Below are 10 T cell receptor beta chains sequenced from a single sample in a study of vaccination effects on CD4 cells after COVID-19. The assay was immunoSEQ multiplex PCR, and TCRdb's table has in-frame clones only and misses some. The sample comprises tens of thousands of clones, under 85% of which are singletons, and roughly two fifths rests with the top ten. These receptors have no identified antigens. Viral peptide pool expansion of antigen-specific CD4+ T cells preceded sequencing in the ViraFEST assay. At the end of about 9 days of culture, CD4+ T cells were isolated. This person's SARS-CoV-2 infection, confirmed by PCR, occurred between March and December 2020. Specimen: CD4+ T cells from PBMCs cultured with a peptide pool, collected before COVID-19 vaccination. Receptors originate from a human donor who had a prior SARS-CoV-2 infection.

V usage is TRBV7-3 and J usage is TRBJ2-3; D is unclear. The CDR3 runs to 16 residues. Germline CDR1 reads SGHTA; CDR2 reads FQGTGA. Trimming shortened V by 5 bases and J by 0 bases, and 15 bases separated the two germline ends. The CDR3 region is CASSQERLSSTDTQYF. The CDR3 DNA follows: TGTGCCAGCAGCCAGGAGAGACTTTCTAGCACAGATACGCAGTATTTT.

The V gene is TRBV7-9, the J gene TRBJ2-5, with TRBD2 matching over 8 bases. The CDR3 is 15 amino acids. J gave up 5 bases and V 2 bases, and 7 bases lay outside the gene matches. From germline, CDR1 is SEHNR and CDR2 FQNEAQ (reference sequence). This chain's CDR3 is CASSLTSGAGETQYF. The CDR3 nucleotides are TGTGCCAGCAGCTTAACTAGCGGTGCTGGGGAGACCCAGTACTTC. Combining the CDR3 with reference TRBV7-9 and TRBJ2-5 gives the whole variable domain DTGVSQNPRHKITKRGQNVTFRCDPISEHNRLYWYRQTLGQGPEFLTYFQNEAQLEKSRLLSDRFSAERPKGSFSTLEIQRTEQGDSAMYLCASSLTSGAGETQYFGPGTRLLVL.

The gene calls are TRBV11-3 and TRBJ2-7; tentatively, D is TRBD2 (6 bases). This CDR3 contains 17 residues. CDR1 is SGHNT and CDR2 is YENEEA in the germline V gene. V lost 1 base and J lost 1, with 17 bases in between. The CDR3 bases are TGTGCCAGCAGCTTAGCGGCGGGGCCCAATCCTTCCTACGAGCAGTACTTC. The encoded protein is CASSLAAGPNPSYEQYF. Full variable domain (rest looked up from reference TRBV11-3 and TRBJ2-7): EAGVVQSPRYKIIEKKQPVAFWCNPISGHNTLYWYLQNLGQGPELLIRYENEEAVDDSQLPKDRFSAERLKGVDSTLKIQPAELGDSAVYLCASSLAAGPNPSYEQYFGPGTRLTVT.

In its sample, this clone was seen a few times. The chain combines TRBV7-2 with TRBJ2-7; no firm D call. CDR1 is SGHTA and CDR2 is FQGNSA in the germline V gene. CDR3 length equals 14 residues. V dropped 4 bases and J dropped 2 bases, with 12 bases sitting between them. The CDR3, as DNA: TGTGCCAGCAGCTCAAGCGCCTTGGCCTACGAGCAGTACTTC. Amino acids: CASSSSALAYEQYF.

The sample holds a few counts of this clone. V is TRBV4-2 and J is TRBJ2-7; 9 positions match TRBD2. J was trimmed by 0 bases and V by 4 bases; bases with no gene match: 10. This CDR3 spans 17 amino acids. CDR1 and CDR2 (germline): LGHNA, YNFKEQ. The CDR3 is CASSPHDSGGRSYEQYF. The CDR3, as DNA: TGTGCCAGCAGCCCACATGACAGCGGGGGGCGCTCCTACGAGCAGTACTTC.

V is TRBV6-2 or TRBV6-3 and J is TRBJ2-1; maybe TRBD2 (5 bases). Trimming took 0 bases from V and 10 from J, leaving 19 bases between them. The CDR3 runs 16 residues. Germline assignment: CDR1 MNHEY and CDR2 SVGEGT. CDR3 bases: TGTGCCAGCAGTTACTCGACACGGACTTCCAGTTTGGAGCAGTTCTTC. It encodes CASSYSTRTSSLEQFF.

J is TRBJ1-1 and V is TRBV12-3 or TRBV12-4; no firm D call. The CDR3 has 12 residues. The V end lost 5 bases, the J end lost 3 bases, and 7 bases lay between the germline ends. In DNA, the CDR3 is TGTGCCAGCAGTCCAATCTACACTGAAGCTTTCTTT. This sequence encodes CASSPIYTEAFF.

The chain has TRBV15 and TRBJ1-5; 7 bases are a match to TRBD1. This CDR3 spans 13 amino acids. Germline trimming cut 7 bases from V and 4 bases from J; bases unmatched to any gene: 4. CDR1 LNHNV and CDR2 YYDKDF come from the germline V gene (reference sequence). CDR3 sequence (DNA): TGTGCCACCAAAACAGGGGTAAATCAGCCCCAGCATTTT. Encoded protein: CATKTGVNQPQHF.

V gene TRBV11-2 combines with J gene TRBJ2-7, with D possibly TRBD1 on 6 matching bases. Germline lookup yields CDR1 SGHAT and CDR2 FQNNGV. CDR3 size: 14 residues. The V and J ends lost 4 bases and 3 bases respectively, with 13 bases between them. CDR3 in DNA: TGTGCCAGCAGCTACTTCACAGGGATCTACGAGCAGTACTTC. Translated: CASSYFTGIYEQYF.

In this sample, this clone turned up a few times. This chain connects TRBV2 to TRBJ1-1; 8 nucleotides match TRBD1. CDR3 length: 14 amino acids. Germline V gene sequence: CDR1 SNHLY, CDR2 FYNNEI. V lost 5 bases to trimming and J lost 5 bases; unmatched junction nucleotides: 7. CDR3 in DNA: TGTGCCAGCAGTCCCCAGGGGGCCTCTACTGAAGCTTTCTTT. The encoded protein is CASSPQGASTEAFF.